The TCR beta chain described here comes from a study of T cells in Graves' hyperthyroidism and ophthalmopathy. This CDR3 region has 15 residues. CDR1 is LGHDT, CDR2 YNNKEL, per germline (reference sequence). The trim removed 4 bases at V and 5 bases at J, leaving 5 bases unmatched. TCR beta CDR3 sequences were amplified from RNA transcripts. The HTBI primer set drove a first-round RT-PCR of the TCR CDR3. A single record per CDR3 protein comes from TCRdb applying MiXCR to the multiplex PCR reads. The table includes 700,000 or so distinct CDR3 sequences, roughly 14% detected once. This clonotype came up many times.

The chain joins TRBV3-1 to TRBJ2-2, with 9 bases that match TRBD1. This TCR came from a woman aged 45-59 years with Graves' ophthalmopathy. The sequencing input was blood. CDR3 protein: CASSPAQGATGELFF. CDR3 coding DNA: TGTGCCAGCAGCCCAGCACAGGGGGCGACCGGGGAGCTGTTTTTT.